This entry concerns a single T cell receptor beta chain. Antigen unknown. The PCR contained 60 Vbeta and 13 Jbeta primers. Using immunoSEQ multiplex PCR, the repertoire was profiled, and TCRdb retains in-frame clones only, with some absent. The data hold about 120,000 clones, with about 72% observed a single time. This entry belongs to a study of cytomegalovirus exposure and HLA in healthy donors. Study in general: An early release of data contained roughly 90 million unique TCRs, which came from HLA-typed donors. Of the donors genotyped, several hundred in all, around 77% fell in the Caucasian-associated ancestry cluster. Study results and caveats: One later analysis reportedly identified an Asian-associated ancestry cluster that showed fewer N-insertions than the approximately 700-donor mean. High sensitivity and specificity were reportedly achieved when the classifier diagnosed cytomegalovirus status.

Deletions cut 6 bases from V and 8 bases from J, with 8 bases between. CDR3 size: 11 residues. The germline V gene has CDR1 MRHNA and CDR2 SNTAGT. The receptor's source is a female donor in good health and CMV-seronegative. The sequenced sample consisted of PBMCs. V gene TRBV6-4 combines with J gene TRBJ2-1; D gene uncertain. Written as DNA, the CDR3 is TGTGCCAGCAGCCCTCCGTATGAGCAGTTCTTC. Amino acids: CASSPPYEQFF.